The 24 T cell receptor beta chains reported below all come from one sample, sequenced in a study of blood T cell repertoires in COVID-19. The table came from immunoSEQ multiplex PCR; TCRdb's copy has only in-frame clones and leaves some out. The top ten clones hold about 5.7% of a sample with fewer than 350,000 clones, around 88% of them seen once. Sequencing was performed on PBMCs or T cells enriched from blood (not recorded which). All receptors come from a woman aged 40 to 49 who had recovered from COVID-19.

This chain links TRBV5-1 with TRBJ2-3; 11 positions match TRBD2. The CDR3 has 16 amino acids. Germline CDR1 is SGHRS and CDR2 is YFSETQ. The V and J ends lost 4 bases and 2 bases, in that order; junction bases with no gene match: 6. The CDR3 coding sequence is TGCGCCAGCAGCCCCGGGGGACTAGCGGCCACAGATACGCAGTATTTT. Translating it yields CASSPGGLAATDTQYF. The full variable domain, its missing parts supplied by reference TRBV5-1 and TRBJ2-3, is KAGVTQTPRYLIKTRGQQVTLSCSPISGHRSVSWYQQTPGQGLQFLFEYFSETQRNKGNFPGRFSGRQFSNSRSEMNVSTLELGDSALYLCASSPGGLAATDTQYFGPGTRLTVL.

The sample holds one count of this clone. The chain has TRBV27 and TRBJ2-5; D uncertain. Trimming took off 8 bases at V and 2 bases at J, with 15 bases between the two ends. CDR3 length equals 14 residues. The germline CDR1 and CDR2 sequences are MNHEY and SMNVEV (reference sequence). CDR3 residues: CASGHSGRQETQYF. The CDR3 DNA is TGTGCCAGCGGGCATAGTGGTCGGCAAGAGACCCAGTACTTC.

This clone was recorded only once. The chain employs TRBV6-5 and TRBJ1-2; D gene unclear. This CDR3 contains 12 residues. Germline V CDR1 and CDR2: MNHEY, SVGAGI. V shed 6 bases and J shed 8 bases, with 13 bases lying between them. CDR3 in amino acids: CASSIPGHGYTF. Here the CDR3 DNA reads TGTGCCAGCAGCATCCCAGGTCACGGCTACACCTTC.

The chain links TRBV10-1 to TRBJ2-2; a possible D gene is TRBD1 (5 bases). There are 16 residues in the CDR3. V was cut by 2 bases and J by 4 bases, with 14 bases left in between. The germline V gene encodes CDR1 WNHNN and CDR2 SYGVQD (reference sequence). The CDR3 DNA is TGCGCCAGCAGTGAGCCGCAGGACACTCTCACCGGGGAGCTGTTTTTT. Protein sequence: CASSEPQDTLTGELFF.

The chain recombines TRBV7-9 with TRBJ2-5, with TRBD2 as a possible D gene (6 bases). The ends were cut back, 4 bases at V and 4 bases at J, with 16 bases in the middle. This CDR3 contains 15 residues. Germline-derived CDR1 and CDR2 are SEHNR and FQNEAQ (reference sequence). The CDR3 bases are TGTGCCAGCAGCTCTATGGGGGGAGAGGGAGAGACCCAGTACTTC. Encoded protein: CASSSMGGEGETQYF.

This clone was found a few times. The chain employs TRBV19 and TRBJ2-5; unclear D gene. The CDR3 sequence is 12 residues long. Trimming took 6 bases from V and 4 from J, leaving 9 bases between them. Germline V gene lookup returns CDR1 LNHDA and CDR2 SQIVND (reference sequence). As DNA, the CDR3 is TGTGCCAGTAGACAAGCAGGAGAGACCCAGTACTTC. Translating gives CASRQAGETQYF.

The chain recombines TRBV7-2 with TRBJ2-5; D uncertain. The CDR3 length is 13 residues. Germline V gene data show CDR1 as SGHTA and CDR2 as FQGNSA. The germline V and J ends were trimmed by 0 bases and 2 bases, with 4 bases remaining between them. CDR3 bases: TGTGCCAGCAGCTTAGCCAGGCAAGAGACCCAGTACTTC. Residues: CASSLARQETQYF.

The CDR3 bases are TGTGCCAGCAATGGGGACAGACAAGAGACCCAGTACTTC. The encoded protein is CASNGDRQETQYF. The chain is built from TRBV2 and TRBJ2-5, with 7 bases matching TRBD1. CDR3 length equals 13 residues. V shed 7 bases and J 2 bases; nucleotides not matched to a gene: 4. The germline gives CDR1 SNHLY, CDR2 FYNNEI.

V gene TRBV27 combines with J gene TRBJ1-1; the D gene is possibly TRBD1 (6 bases). Per the germline V gene, CDR1 is MNHEY and CDR2 is SMNVEV (reference sequence). This CDR3 has 16 residues. The germline V and J ends were trimmed by 6 bases and 2 bases, with 19 bases remaining between them. The CDR3 reads CASRTQGFGQNTEAFF. Here the CDR3 DNA reads TGTGCCAGCAGAACACAGGGTTTTGGGCAAAACACTGAAGCTTTCTTT.

The CDR3 DNA sequence: TGTGCCAGCAGCCGGGACAGAGTGAATCAGCCCCAGCATTTT. It codes for CASSRDRVNQPQHF. The chain is built from TRBV11-2 and TRBJ1-5; 7 nucleotides align to TRBD1. The CDR3 is 14 amino acids. Trimming at V came to 5 bases and at J to 4 bases, leaving 5 bases not matched to a gene. The V gene's germline CDR1 is SGHAT and CDR2 FQNNGV.

The V call is TRBV27, the J call TRBJ2-6, with D possibly matching TRBD1 (5 bases). Germline assignment: CDR1 MNHEY and CDR2 SMNVEV (reference sequence). V was shortened by 6 bases and J by 0 bases, with 9 bases between the two germline ends. The CDR3 contains 15 residues. In nucleotides, the CDR3 is TGTGCCAGCAGATCGCAGGGCTCTGGGGCCAACGTCCTGACTTTC. This sequence encodes CASRSQGSGANVLTF.

V usage is TRBV28 and J usage is TRBJ1-6; D remains unclear. CDR3 length equals 17 residues. Germline V gene lookup returns CDR1 MDHEN and CDR2 SYDVKM. Trimming stripped 3 bases from V and 5 bases from J, with 17 bases between. The CDR3 loop reads CASSLEDESRNNSPLHF. The CDR3 region has the DNA TGTGCCAGCAGTTTGGAGGACGAGAGTCGCAATAATTCACCCCTCCACTTT.

Worth noting for this clone: The sample has other DNA sequences that encode this CDR3 too. The V call is TRBV5-1, the J call TRBJ2-3, with TRBD2 matching 11 bases. CDR3 length equals 15 residues. With 7 bases clipped from V and 1 base from J, the junction kept 5 bases outside the gene matches. Germline V gene data show CDR1 as SGHRS and CDR2 as YFSETQ. CDR3 bases: TGCGCCAGCGGCGGACTAGCGGGCGGCACAGATACGCAGTATTTT. It translates to CASGGLAGGTDTQYF.

The V and J genes are TRBV7-3 and TRBJ2-1, with 10 positions matching TRBD2. Germline V CDR1 and CDR2: SGHTA, FQGTGA. The V and J ends lost 5 bases and 8 bases, in that order; junction bases with no gene match: 6. The CDR3 runs to 14 residues. Written as DNA, the CDR3 is TGTGCCAGCAGCGCGCTAGCGGGAGACGATGAGCAGTTCTTC. This gives the protein CASSALAGDDEQFF.

V gene TRBV27 combines with J gene TRBJ2-3; D is ambiguous. V was shortened by 3 bases and J by 3 bases, with 16 bases between the two germline ends. This CDR3 region has 16 residues. The V gene's germline CDR1 is MNHEY and CDR2 SMNVEV (reference sequence). CDR3 bases: TGTGCCAGCAGTTTGGATCGGGTGGCTAGAACAGATACGCAGTATTTT. Residues: CASSLDRVARTDTQYF.

A word on this clone: Other DNA sequences in the same sample also yield this CDR3. The chain joins TRBV18 to TRBJ2-2; 8 bases match TRBD1. The CDR3 is 15 residues long. The junction had 1 base not matched to a gene; V was cut back by 3 bases and J by 1 base. Germline V lookup: CDR1 KGHSH, CDR2 LQKENI. The CDR3 nucleotides read TGTGCCAGCTCACCCGGACAGGGGAACACCGGGGAGCTGTTTTTT. This codes for CASSPGQGNTGELFF.

The rearrangement links TRBV4-3 to TRBJ1-3; 9 bases are a match to TRBD1. The germline CDR1 and CDR2 sequences are LGHNA and YSLEER. Germline trimming cut 0 bases from V and 7 bases from J; bases unmatched to any gene: 4. The CDR3 is made up of 15 amino acids. The CDR3 nucleotides read TGCGCCAGCAGCCAAGATAGGACAGGGGTCAACACCATATATTTT. Residues: CASSQDRTGVNTIYF.

The chain combines TRBV29-1 with TRBJ2-5; 8 bases agree with TRBD2. CDR1 is SQVTM and CDR2 is ANQGSEA in the germline V gene. The CDR3 runs 14 residues. Trimming cost V 3 bases and J 5 bases; bases outside gene matches: 8. As DNA, the CDR3 is TGCAGCGTTGACCGGGAGGGCCCAGGGGAGACCCAGTACTTC. Encoded protein: CSVDREGPGETQYF.

The gene calls are TRBV10-3 and TRBJ2-6, with 8 bases matching TRBD1. V was clipped by 10 bases and J by 0 bases; unmatched bases: 14. The CDR3 spans 18 residues. Germline CDR1 is ENHRY and CDR2 is SYGVKD. In DNA form, the CDR3 reads TGTGCCACGCGGACGACAGGGGACCCTTCCTCTGGGGCCAACGTCCTGACTTTC. Encoded protein: CATRTTGDPSSGANVLTF.

This chain's CDR3 is CASSPHAAAPGETQYF. The CDR3 DNA is TGTGCCAGCAGTCCCCATGCGGCGGCCCCGGGAGAGACCCAGTACTTC. V is TRBV6-6 and J is TRBJ2-5, with D unresolved. The germline V gene encodes CDR1 MNHNY and CDR2 SVGAGI (reference sequence). V was clipped by 5 bases and J by 4 bases, with 20 bases between them. This CDR3 has 16 amino acids.

This sequence joins TRBV7-2 and TRBJ2-1; 8 bases fit TRBD2. The CDR3 is 13 residues long. The V gene end was trimmed by 4 bases and the J gene end by 7 bases; junction bases not matched to a gene: 3. Germline CDR1 SGHTA, CDR2 FQGNSA. CDR3 DNA: TGTGCCAGCAGCTACGGGACTAGTAATGAGCAGTTCTTC. Its translation: CASSYGTSNEQFF.

This sequence joins TRBV11-3 and TRBJ2-1, with 7 nucleotides matching TRBD1. Unmatched junction bases numbered 4, after V lost 0 bases and J lost 8 bases. Germline V gene sequence: CDR1 SGHNT, CDR2 YENEEA. The CDR3 has 14 amino acids. This chain's CDR3 is CASSLEGDSHEQFF. CDR3 in DNA: TGTGCCAGCAGCTTAGAGGGGGACAGTCATGAGCAGTTCTTC. Variable domain in full (rest from reference TRBV11-3 and TRBJ2-1): EAGVVQSPRYKIIEKKQPVAFWCNPISGHNTLYWYLQNLGQGPELLIRYENEEAVDDSQLPKDRFSAERLKGVDSTLKIQPAELGDSAVYLCASSLEGDSHEQFFGPGTRLTVL.

The chain carries TRBV7-9 and TRBJ2-3; D not resolved. From germline, CDR1 is SEHNR and CDR2 FQNEAQ (reference sequence). V gave up 7 bases and J gave up 1 base, with 15 bases separating them. This CDR3 has 15 residues. The CDR3: CASIKGRFGTDTQYF. Here the CDR3 DNA reads TGTGCCAGCATCAAAGGCAGATTTGGCACAGATACGCAGTATTTT. Looking up the rest from reference TRBV7-9 and TRBJ2-3 gives the full variable domain: DTGVSQNPRHKITKRGQNVTFRCDPISEHNRLYWYRQTLGQGPEFLTYFQNEAQLEKSRLLSDRFSAERPKGSFSTLEIQRTEQGDSAMYLCASIKGRFGTDTQYFGPGTRLTVL.

The chain couples TRBV6-5 to TRBJ2-1, with 13 bases fitting TRBD2. Trimming at V came to 6 bases and at J to 4 bases, leaving 3 bases not matched to a gene. Germline lookup yields CDR1 MNHEY and CDR2 SVGAGI. The CDR3 spans 15 residues. The CDR3 sequence is CASRRTSGSYNEQFF. In DNA, the CDR3 is TGTGCCAGCAGGAGGACTAGCGGGAGTTACAATGAGCAGTTCTTC.